This entry lists 4 T cell receptor beta chains sequenced from one sample in a study of cytomegalovirus exposure and HLA in healthy donors. Primers: 60 Vbeta forward and 13 Jbeta reverse. Produced via immunoSEQ multiplex PCR; TCRdb's table is partial and in-frame only. This table has 120,000 or so clones, 81% appearing once. The sequencing sample was made of PBMCs. All receptors derive from a man between 18 and 29 years old in good health and CMV-seropositive.

The chain recombines TRBV9 with TRBJ1-2; the D is unclear. The germline gives CDR1 SGDLS, CDR2 YYNGEE. Trimming pared 5 bases from V and 1 base from J, leaving 12 bases between. This CDR3 comprises 14 residues. The CDR3 reads CASRGDKDNYGYTF. CDR3 coding DNA: TGTGCCAGCAGGGGTGACAAAGATAACTATGGCTACACCTTC.

The chain carries TRBV5-3 and TRBJ2-3; a possible D gene is TRBD1 (6 bases). TRBV5-3 is filed as an ORF, its function uncertain. The V end lost 4 bases, the J end lost 4 bases, and 16 bases lay between the germline ends. The length of the CDR3 is 15 residues. The CDR3 DNA reads TGTGCCAGAAGCCCCAAGACAGGCACAGCAGATACGCAGTATTTT. Amino acid sequence: CARSPKTGTADTQYF.

The chain combines TRBV6-5 with TRBJ1-1, with unresolved D. There are 16 residues in the CDR3. Germline assignment: CDR1 MNHEY and CDR2 SVGAGI. V was clipped by 0 bases and J by 5 bases, with 16 bases between them. The CDR3: CASSYSRAVWLTEAFF. DNA of the CDR3: TGTGCCAGCAGTTACTCGCGGGCGGTGTGGTTGACTGAAGCTTTCTTT.

This clone was seen once. The rearrangement links TRBV6-1 to TRBJ1-6, with D unresolved. CDR3 length: 15 residues. V lost 6 bases to trimming and J lost 7 bases, with 16 bases between them. Germline loops: CDR1 MNHNS, CDR2 SASEGT. CDR3 DNA sequence: TGTGCCAGCAGCCTCCGATCTCCGGGGAATTCACCCCTCCACTTT. Translated: CASSLRSPGNSPLHF.